This T cell receptor beta chain was observed in a study of blood T cell repertoires in COVID-19. Study-level information: T cells, B-cell-depleted T cells, or PBMCs provided the cDNA or gDNA that served as material.

Some clones are missing from TCRdb's copy, which holds only in-frame ones; the method was immunoSEQ multiplex PCR. The data show roughly 250,000 clones, approximately 83% seen once. Enrollees, about 18 to 95 years old, lived in 24 US areas. Participant-given clinical history determined each cohort assignment. Germline V CDR1 and CDR2: LGHNA, YSLEER. Trimming pared 1 base from V and 0 bases from J, leaving 9 bases between. CDR3 length: 16 amino acids. The chain employs TRBV4-3 and TRBJ1-4, with D possibly being TRBD1 (6 bases). This sequence originates from a woman between 35 and 50 years old who had been exposed to COVID-19. Sequencing was performed on PBMCs or T cells enriched from blood (not recorded which). The CDR3 here is CASSQARGATNEKLFF. The CDR3 nucleotides are TGCGCCAGCAGCCAAGCCAGGGGTGCAACTAATGAAAAACTGTTTTTT.